Described below is a single TCR beta chain sequence and its context. The antigen remains undetermined. This sample was included in a study of cytomegalovirus exposure and HLA in healthy donors. Study as a whole: Early released data comprised around 80 million unique TCRs from HLA-typed donors.

CDR3 length: 13 residues. With 8 bases removed from V and 4 bases from J, the gap between germline ends came to 17 bases. CDR1 is SQVTM, CDR2 ANQGSEA, per germline. The study ran its PCR with 60 Vbeta and 13 Jbeta primers. Libraries were prepared by immunoSEQ multiplex PCR; TCRdb keeps only in-frame clonotypes and omits some of them. The table shows roughly 200,000 clones, with approximately 82% occurring only once. Study-wide points: An analysis done earlier found most TCR beta V segments productive about 87% or about 30% of the time. Donors were assumed by presence/absence analyses to have roughly uniform sequencing depth.

The sequence was obtained from a man aged 40-50 years in good health and CMV-seropositive. Source material: PBMCs. V gene TRBV29-1 combines with J gene TRBJ1-2; D might be TRBD1 (5 bases). As DNA, the CDR3 is TGCAGCTTTTACGGGGGGGAATTCTATGGCTACACCTTC. Translation: CSFYGGEFYGYTF.